This entry lists 27 T cell receptor beta chains sequenced from one sample in a study of blood T cell repertoires in COVID-19. Method: immunoSEQ multiplex PCR; TCRdb's copy keeps in-frame clones and lacks some. The sample lists 100,000 or so clones; around 88% were seen once. The specimen sequenced was peripheral blood. These receptors came from a man aged 55-75 years with acute or convalescent COVID-19.

The V and J genes are TRBV9 and TRBJ2-3, with 10 bases identical to TRBD2. The V and J ends lost 3 bases and 0 bases, in that order; junction bases with no gene match: 13. The V gene's germline CDR1 is SGDLS and CDR2 YYNGEE. CDR3 length: 19 amino acids. CDR3 amino acids: CASSAYLAGEGPSTDTQYF. The DNA of the CDR3 is TGTGCCAGCAGCGCCTATCTAGCGGGAGAGGGACCTAGCACAGATACGCAGTATTTT.

This chain's CDR3 is CASRRGLSDGYTF. The CDR3 DNA is TGTGCCAGCAGGCGGGGGCTCTCGGATGGCTACACCTTC. The chain carries TRBV6-5 and TRBJ1-2; possibly TRBD1 for D (6 bases). This CDR3 is 13 amino acids long. Germline V gives CDR1 MNHEY, CDR2 SVGAGI. V lost 6 bases and J lost 6, with 14 bases in between.

This chain connects TRBV2 to TRBJ1-2; D not resolved. V was shortened by 8 bases and J by 7 bases, with 11 bases between the two germline ends. The CDR3 extends over 11 amino acids. In germline, CDR1 is SNHLY, CDR2 FYNNEI. The CDR3 DNA is TGTGCCAGCGTCGAGGGTGGTGGCTACACCTTC. It specifies CASVEGGGYTF.

The chain has TRBV6-5 and TRBJ2-3; 7 positions agree with TRBD1. Germline V lookup: CDR1 MNHEY, CDR2 SVGAGI. V lost 7 bases, J lost 0 bases, and 4 bases stayed unmatched. This CDR3 comprises 14 residues. DNA of the CDR3: TGTGCCAGCAAGGAGACAGGGAGCACAGATACGCAGTATTTT. This sequence encodes CASKETGSTDTQYF.

This clone has more than one count but fewer than ten. The chain employs TRBV6-5 and TRBJ2-7, with 12 bases lining up with TRBD2. CDR3 length equals 15 residues. V lost 6 bases, J lost 9 bases, and 12 bases stayed unmatched. Germline CDR1 is MNHEY and CDR2 is SVGAGI. As DNA, the CDR3 is TGTGCCAGCAGCGCAGGGACTAGCGGGCTACTTGGGCAGTACTTC. It codes for CASSAGTSGLLGQYF.

V and J are TRBV13 and TRBJ2-3, with 8 bases that match TRBD2. The germline gives CDR1 PRHDT, CDR2 FYEKMQ (reference sequence). The CDR3 covers 14 residues. Losses at the gene ends were 5 bases for V and 5 bases for J; bases not matched to a gene: 6. The CDR3 DNA is TGTGCCAGCAGCCCGGGGGGGTCGGGAGATACGCAGTATTTT. This encodes CASSPGGSGDTQYF.

J is TRBJ2-2 and V is TRBV14, with D possibly matching TRBD2 (6 bases). The CDR3 runs to 14 residues. Germline V gene sequence: CDR1 SGHDN, CDR2 FVKESK. Trimming removed 8 bases from V and 4 bases from J, with 14 bases in between. In DNA, the CDR3 is TGTGCCAGCCAGGGTCGGGAGTTCACCGGGGAGCTGTTTTTT. Protein: CASQGREFTGELFF. The whole variable domain, filled in from reference TRBV14 and TRBJ2-2, reads EAGVTQFPSHSVIEKGQTVTLRCDPISGHDNLYWYRRVMGKEIKFLLHFVKESKQDESGMPNNRFLAERTGGTYSTLKVQPAELEDSGVYFCASQGREFTGELFFGEGSRLTVL.

The chain combines TRBV25-1 with TRBJ2-1, with a tentative D call TRBD2 (6 bases). The V end was cut by 0 bases, the J end by 6 bases, with 21 bases between. The CDR3 covers 18 residues. Germline V gene lookup returns CDR1 MGHDK and CDR2 SYGVNS. The CDR3 DNA reads as TGTGCCAGCAGTGAATACCGCCGGCTAGCGCCGCACATCAATGAGCAGTTCTTC. Translated: CASSEYRRLAPHINEQFF.

The chain uses TRBV11-2 and TRBJ1-3, with a weak D call TRBD1 (5 bases). Germline V gene sequence: CDR1 SGHAT, CDR2 FQNNGV. V shed 2 bases and J shed 2 bases, with 7 bases lying between them. This CDR3 has 14 amino acids. The CDR3 bases are TGTGCCAGCAGCTTATCAGGGACTGGAAACACCATATATTTT. Translated: CASSLSGTGNTIYF.

The V gene is TRBV10-3, the J gene TRBJ2-1, with 13 bases identical to TRBD2. Germline V gene data show CDR1 as ENHRY and CDR2 as SYGVKD. The CDR3 is made up of 15 amino acids. V lost 6 bases to trimming and J lost 7 bases; unmatched junction nucleotides: 6. The CDR3 bases are TGTGCCATCAGACGGGGACTAGCGGGGAATAATGAGCAGTTCTTC. It yields the protein CAIRRGLAGNNEQFF.

The chain couples TRBV5-8 to TRBJ1-2, with TRBD1 as a possible D gene (6 bases). From germline, CDR1 is SGHTS and CDR2 YDEGEE. Deletions cut 4 bases from V and 4 bases from J, with 17 bases between. The CDR3 contains 15 residues. In DNA, the CDR3 is TGTGCCAGCAGCCTCAAGGACAGTGAGCCCTATGGCTACACCTTC. Its protein is CASSLKDSEPYGYTF. Drawing the rest from reference TRBV5-8 and TRBJ1-2, the complete variable domain is EAGVTQSPTHLIKTRGQQATLRCSPISGHTSVYWYQQALGLGLQFLLWYDEGEERNRGNFPPRFSGRQFPNYSSELNVNALELEDSALYLCASSLKDSEPYGYTFGSGTRLTVV.

The chain recombines TRBV29-1 with TRBJ2-7; maybe TRBD1 (6 bases). CDR1 SQVTM and CDR2 ANQGSEA come from the germline V gene. This CDR3 contains 13 residues. The V gene lost 4 bases and the J gene lost 3 bases, with 13 bases spanning the gap. CDR3 sequence: CSVVGYRDYEQYF. The CDR3 region has the DNA TGCAGCGTTGTAGGATACAGGGACTACGAGCAGTACTTC.

The V gene is TRBV24-1, the J gene TRBJ2-3, with D perhaps matching TRBD1 (5 bases). The CDR3 has 16 residues. Germline V gives CDR1 KGHDR, CDR2 SFDVKD. The germline V and J ends were trimmed by 5 bases and 1 base, with 15 bases remaining between them. CDR3 in DNA: TGTGCCACCAGTGGTACCGCAGGGTTCGGCACAGATACGCAGTATTTT. It translates to CATSGTAGFGTDTQYF.

Of note for this clone: Other nucleotide sequences in the sample specify the same CDR3. The rearrangement uses TRBV6-5 and TRBJ1-1; D may be TRBD1 (6 bases). Trimming left V 6 bases short and J 1 base short, with 9 bases between. Looked up from germline, CDR1 is MNHEY and CDR2 is SVGAGI. CDR3 length equals 13 residues. CDR3 nucleotide sequence: TGTGCCAGCAGAGAGACAGGGAACACTGAAGCTTTCTTT. Translating it yields CASRETGNTEAFF.

This chain uses TRBV5-1 with TRBJ2-6; no reliable D call. Trimming took off 5 bases at V and 0 bases at J, with 9 bases between the two ends. Germline V gene data show CDR1 as SGHRS and CDR2 as YFSETQ. CDR3 length: 15 residues. CDR3 bases: TGCGCCAGCAGTCATGATAGCTCTGGGGCCAACGTCCTGACTTTC. Translation: CASSHDSSGANVLTF.

This chain joins TRBV5-1 and TRBJ2-1, with 13 bases identical to TRBD2. Trimming at V came to 4 bases and at J to 5 bases, leaving 12 bases not matched to a gene. Germline CDR1 and CDR2: SGHRS and YFSETQ. The length of the CDR3 is 18 residues. CDR3 DNA: TGCGCCAGCAGCCCGATATGGACTAGCGGGAGTGGGAACAATGAGCAGTTCTTC. It is translated as CASSPIWTSGSGNNEQFF.

The chain couples TRBV5-1 to TRBJ2-7; a possible D gene is TRBD2 (5 bases). Germline loops: CDR1 SGHRS, CDR2 YFSETQ. Trimming left V 3 bases short and J 2 bases short, with 12 bases between. The CDR3 extends over 14 amino acids. CDR3 sequence reads: CASSYPTSPYEQYF. The CDR3 nucleotides read TGCGCCAGCAGCTATCCCACTAGTCCCTACGAGCAGTACTTC.

The table lists this clone with a few counts. The chain joins TRBV24-1 to TRBJ1-1, with D possibly TRBD1 on 6 matching bases. The CDR3 totals 13 residues. The germline CDR1 and CDR2 sequences are KGHDR and SFDVKD. Trimming left V 6 bases short and J 4 bases short, with 11 bases between. The CDR3 DNA follows: TGTGCCACCAGTCAGGGGATGAGCACTGAAGCTTTCTTT. This encodes CATSQGMSTEAFF.

The chain links TRBV24-1 to TRBJ2-1; 12 bases match TRBD2. The ends lost 3 bases at V and 6 bases at J; junction bases unmatched: 2. The CDR3 length is 15 residues. Germline V gene sequence: CDR1 KGHDR, CDR2 SFDVKD. CDR3 region: CATSDTSGRSNEQFF. In DNA, the CDR3 is TGTGCCACCAGTGATACTAGCGGGAGGAGCAATGAGCAGTTCTTC.

The chain recombines TRBV6-5 with TRBJ1-5; 7 positions match TRBD1. V dropped 6 bases and J dropped 5; count of bases not matched to a gene: 4. The germline gives CDR1 MNHEY, CDR2 SVGAGI. There are 13 residues in the CDR3. CDR3 nucleotide sequence: TGTGCCAGCAGCCGGGACAGCGATCAGCCCCAGCATTTT. Translation: CASSRDSDQPQHF.

V usage is TRBV19 and J usage is TRBJ2-7, with D unclear. V lost 5 bases and J 0 bases, leaving 14 bases between the germline ends. Germline CDR1 and CDR2: LNHDA and SQIVND (reference sequence). The CDR3 has 15 amino acids. The chain's CDR3 is CASSSAGISSYEQYF. The CDR3 nucleotides are TGTGCCAGTAGTTCCGCTGGCATCAGCTCCTACGAGCAGTACTTC. Looking up the rest from reference TRBV19 and TRBJ2-7 gives the full variable domain: DGGITQSPKYLFRKEGQNVTLSCEQNLNHDAMYWYRQDPGQGLRLIYYSQIVNDFQKGDIAEGYSVSREKKESFPLTVTSAQKNPTAFYLCASSSAGISSYEQYFGPGTRLTVT.

This sequence joins TRBV29-1 and TRBJ1-4, with 8 bases identical to TRBD1. Germline values: CDR1 SQVTM, CDR2 ANQGSEA. Trimming cost V 6 bases and J 7 bases; bases outside gene matches: 10. The CDR3 sequence is 14 residues long. CDR3 DNA sequence: TGCAGCGTGTTACCTACAGGGGGAGGTGAAAAACTGTTTTTT. It specifies CSVLPTGGGEKLFF.

This sequence joins TRBV7-6 and TRBJ2-5, with D possibly TRBD2 on 6 matching bases. Germline CDR1 reads SGHVS; CDR2 reads FNYEAQ. V lost 4 bases and J lost 3, with 15 bases in between. This CDR3 has 15 residues. This CDR3 is CASSSLRGKEETQYF. For the CDR3, the DNA is TGTGCCAGCAGCTCGTTACGGGGGAAAGAAGAGACCCAGTACTTC.

With respect to this clone: Additional DNA sequences in this sample encode the identical CDR3. The rearrangement uses TRBV7-2 and TRBJ2-3; TRBD2 might be the D (5 bases). V was shortened by 5 bases and J by 3 bases, with 15 bases between the two germline ends. Germline CDR1 and CDR2: SGHTA and FQGNSA. CDR3 length: 15 residues. In DNA, the CDR3 is TGTGCCAGCAGCCTTGATCGGGGATTAACAGATACGCAGTATTTT. Translating gives CASSLDRGLTDTQYF. Full variable domain (remainder filled in from reference TRBV7-2 and TRBJ2-3): GAGVSQSPSNKVTEKGKDVELRCDPISGHTALYWYRQSLGQGLEFLIYFQGNSAPDKSGLPSDRFSAERTGGSVSTLTIQRTQQEDSAVYLCASSLDRGLTDTQYFGPGTRLTVL.

With regard to this clone: At the DNA level, this CDR3 is encoded by other sequences in the same sample as well. The rearrangement links TRBV7-9 to TRBJ1-2; 9 bases are a match to TRBD1. Trimming cost V 5 bases and J 3 bases; bases outside gene matches: 1. The CDR3 runs 13 residues. Germline-derived CDR1 and CDR2 are SEHNR and FQNEAQ (reference sequence). The DNA for the CDR3 is TGTGCCAGCAGCCGGGACAGGGACTATGGCTACACCTTC. Amino acid sequence: CASSRDRDYGYTF.

CDR3 region: CASSEQGFGTDTQYF. The CDR3 DNA is TGTGCCAGCAGTGAACAGGGTTTCGGAACAGATACGCAGTATTTT. The chain joins TRBV2 to TRBJ2-3; TRBD1 is a possible D gene (5 bases). Trimming cost V 2 bases and J 3 bases, with 12 bases left between them. Germline V gene lookup returns CDR1 SNHLY and CDR2 FYNNEI. The CDR3 is 15 residues long. Full variable domain (outside the CDR3, taken from reference TRBV2 and TRBJ2-3): EPEVTQTPSHQVTQMGQEVILRCVPISNHLYFYWYRQILGQKVEFLVSFYNNEISEKSEIFDDQFSVERPDGSNFTLKIRSTKLEDSAMYFCASSEQGFGTDTQYFGPGTRLTVL.

The chain recombines TRBV6-5 with TRBJ1-1, with a tentative D call TRBD1 (6 bases). Trimming cost V 0 bases and J 5 bases, with 10 bases left between them. The CDR3 loop spans 14 amino acids. CDR1 MNHEY and CDR2 SVGAGI come from the germline V gene. The CDR3 is CASSYSGTNTEAFF. The CDR3 coding sequence is TGTGCCAGCAGTTACTCAGGGACAAATACTGAAGCTTTCTTT.